This entry features one TCR beta chain sequence. This record comes from a study of blood T cell repertoires in COVID-19. About the research overall: Italy, Spain and the United States were the sources of the convalescent and acute COVID-19 samples. In each case, the material was cDNA or gDNA derived from T cells, B-cell-depleted T cells, or PBMCs.

The authors' processing: Counts of nucleated cells, estimated from reference gene primer amplification, were obtained. Profiled with immunoSEQ multiplex PCR; TCRdb holds only in-frame clones, not every one. V and J calls and clone size are given by that table; D and trimming were obtained from the DNA. Here the sample spans more than 150,000 clones, about 75% being singletons. Sequenced material: peripheral blood. The sequence came from a woman aged 70-85 years with acute or convalescent COVID-19.

The chain's CDR3 is CASSPRTSGNEQFF. The CDR3 nucleotides read TGTGCCAGCAGCCCAAGGACTAGCGGCAATGAGCAGTTCTTC. The chain combines TRBV11-3 with TRBJ2-1; 10 bases match TRBD2. CDR1 SGHNT and CDR2 YENEEA come from the germline V gene. The CDR3 runs to 14 residues. After removal of 5 bases from V and 6 bases from J, the junction contained 4 bases not matched to a gene.